This TCR beta chain stems from a study of T-cell memory formation after mild COVID-19. General study points: Clones shrinking between day 15 and 85 showed a balanced CD4/CD8 split, and those that grew later tilted toward CD4+.

This clonotype was detected many times. Its target is unknown. The germline V gene encodes CDR1 SGHTA and CDR2 FQGNSA. After removal of 1 base from V and 4 bases from J, the junction contained 8 bases not matched to a gene. The CDR3 loop spans 16 amino acids. After 5'RACE with constant-segment primers, TCR alpha and TCR beta cDNA libraries carrying sample barcodes and UMIs were obtained. TCRdb passed the 5' RACE reads through MiXCR, listing each CDR3 protein once. The table lists fewer than 300,000 distinct CDR3 sequences, approximately 18% of them singletons, with around 23% in the top ten. Sequencing was performed on PBMCs or a T cell subset sorted from them (not recorded which). The chain links TRBV7-2 to TRBJ1-2, with 8 bases matching TRBD1. The sequence derives from a man younger than 30 who had mild COVID-19 (a few samples of this study predate the infection). Cell type and time point are not known. This CDR3 is CASSLGSGQAIYGYTF. CDR3 bases: TGTGCCAGCAGCTTAGGCTCGGGACAGGCTATCTATGGCTACACCTTC.